The clone carrying this T cell receptor beta chain has a handful of counts. Its antigen is undetermined. The data stem from a study of molecular identifiers for immune sequencing clone quantification. The wider study: In the replicates, RNA derived from about 21,000 or 97,000 naive CD8 cells was divided into five parts, and four were sequenced. Study-wide points: Spiked TCR RNA from one Jurkat cell reportedly showed up when mixed among one million naive cells. Among effectors, clones above 20 RNA copies held over 98% of molecules; among naive cells, under 1%.

Listed TCR primers and previously described methods were used for bulk TCR libraries. TCRdb redid the calling of the PCR reads with MiXCR, one entry per CDR3 protein. The repertoire has under 600,000 distinct CDR3 sequences, 25% of them found once; the top ten carry 0.7% to 0.9%. The CDR3 extends over 14 amino acids. Trimming left V 1 base short and J 4 bases short, with 11 bases between. Germline loops: CDR1 SGHDT, CDR2 YYEEEE. Material: naive CD8+ T cells from blood, with Jurkat cell RNA spiked in. Indicated subset: FACS-sorted CD8+CD4-CCR7+CD45RA+ naive T cells. V usage is TRBV5-6 and J usage is TRBJ1-2, with D uncertain. The sequence was collected from a human donor in good health. Some libraries in this study had Jurkat cell RNA spiked in. In nucleotides, the CDR3 is TGTGCCAGCAGCTTGACCCGACCAACCTATGGCTACACCTTC. Translation gives CASSLTRPTYGYTF.